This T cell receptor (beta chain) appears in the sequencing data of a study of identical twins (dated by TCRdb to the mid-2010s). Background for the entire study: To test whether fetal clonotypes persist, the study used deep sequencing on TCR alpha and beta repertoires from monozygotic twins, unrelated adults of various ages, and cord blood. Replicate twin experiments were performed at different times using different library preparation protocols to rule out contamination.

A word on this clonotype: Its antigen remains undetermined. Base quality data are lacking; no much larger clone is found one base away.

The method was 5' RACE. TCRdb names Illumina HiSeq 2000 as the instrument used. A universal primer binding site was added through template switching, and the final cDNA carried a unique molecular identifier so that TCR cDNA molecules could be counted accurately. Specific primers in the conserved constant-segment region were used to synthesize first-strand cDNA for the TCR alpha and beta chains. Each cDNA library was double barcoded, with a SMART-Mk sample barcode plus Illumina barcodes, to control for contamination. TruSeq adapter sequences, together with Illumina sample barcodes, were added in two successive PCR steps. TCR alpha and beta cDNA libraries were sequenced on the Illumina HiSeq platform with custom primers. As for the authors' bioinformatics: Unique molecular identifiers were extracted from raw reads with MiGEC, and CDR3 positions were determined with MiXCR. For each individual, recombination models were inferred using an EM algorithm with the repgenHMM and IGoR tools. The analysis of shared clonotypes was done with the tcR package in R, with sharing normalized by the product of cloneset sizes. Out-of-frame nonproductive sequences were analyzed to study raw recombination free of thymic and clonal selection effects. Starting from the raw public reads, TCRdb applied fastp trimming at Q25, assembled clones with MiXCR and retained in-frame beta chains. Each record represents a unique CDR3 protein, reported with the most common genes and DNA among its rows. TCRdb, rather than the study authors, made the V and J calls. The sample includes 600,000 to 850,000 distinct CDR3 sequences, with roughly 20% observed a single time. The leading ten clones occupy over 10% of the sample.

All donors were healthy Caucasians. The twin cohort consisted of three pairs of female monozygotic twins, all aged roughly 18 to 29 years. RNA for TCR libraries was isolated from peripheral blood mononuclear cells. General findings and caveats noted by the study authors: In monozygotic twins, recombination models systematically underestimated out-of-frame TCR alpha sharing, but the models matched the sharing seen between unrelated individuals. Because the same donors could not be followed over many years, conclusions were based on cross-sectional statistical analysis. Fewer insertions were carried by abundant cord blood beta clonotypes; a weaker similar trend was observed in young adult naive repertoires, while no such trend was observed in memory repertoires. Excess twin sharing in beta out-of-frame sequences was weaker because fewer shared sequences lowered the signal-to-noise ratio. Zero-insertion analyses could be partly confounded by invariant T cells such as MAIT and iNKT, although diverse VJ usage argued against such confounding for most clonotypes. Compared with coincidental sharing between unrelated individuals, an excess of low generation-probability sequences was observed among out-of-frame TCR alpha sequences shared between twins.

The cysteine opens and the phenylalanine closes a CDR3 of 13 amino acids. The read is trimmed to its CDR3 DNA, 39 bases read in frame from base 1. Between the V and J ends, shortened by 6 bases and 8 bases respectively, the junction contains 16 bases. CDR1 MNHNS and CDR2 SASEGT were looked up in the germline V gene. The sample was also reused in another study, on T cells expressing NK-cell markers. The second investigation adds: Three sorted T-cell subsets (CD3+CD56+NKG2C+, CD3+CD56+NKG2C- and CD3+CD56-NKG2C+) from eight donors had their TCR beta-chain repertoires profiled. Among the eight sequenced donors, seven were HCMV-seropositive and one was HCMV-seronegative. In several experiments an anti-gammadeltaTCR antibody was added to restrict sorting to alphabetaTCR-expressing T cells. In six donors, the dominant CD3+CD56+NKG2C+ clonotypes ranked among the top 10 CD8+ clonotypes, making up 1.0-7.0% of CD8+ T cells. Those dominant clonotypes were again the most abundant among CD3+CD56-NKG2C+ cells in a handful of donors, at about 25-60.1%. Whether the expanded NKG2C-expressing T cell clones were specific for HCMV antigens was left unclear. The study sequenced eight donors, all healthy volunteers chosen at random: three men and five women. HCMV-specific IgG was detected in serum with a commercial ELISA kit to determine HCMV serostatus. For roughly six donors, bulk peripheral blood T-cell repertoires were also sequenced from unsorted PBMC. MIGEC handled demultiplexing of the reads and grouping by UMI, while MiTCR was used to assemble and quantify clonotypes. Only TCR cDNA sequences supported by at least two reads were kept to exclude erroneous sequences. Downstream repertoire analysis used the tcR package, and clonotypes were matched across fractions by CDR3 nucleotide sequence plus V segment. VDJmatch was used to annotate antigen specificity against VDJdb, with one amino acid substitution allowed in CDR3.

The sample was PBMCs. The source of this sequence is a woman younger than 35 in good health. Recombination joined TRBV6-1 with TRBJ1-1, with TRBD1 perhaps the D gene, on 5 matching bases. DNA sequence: TGTGCCAGCAGAGTAGGGGCGCGTCGAGAAGCTTTCTTT. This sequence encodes CASRVGARREAFF.